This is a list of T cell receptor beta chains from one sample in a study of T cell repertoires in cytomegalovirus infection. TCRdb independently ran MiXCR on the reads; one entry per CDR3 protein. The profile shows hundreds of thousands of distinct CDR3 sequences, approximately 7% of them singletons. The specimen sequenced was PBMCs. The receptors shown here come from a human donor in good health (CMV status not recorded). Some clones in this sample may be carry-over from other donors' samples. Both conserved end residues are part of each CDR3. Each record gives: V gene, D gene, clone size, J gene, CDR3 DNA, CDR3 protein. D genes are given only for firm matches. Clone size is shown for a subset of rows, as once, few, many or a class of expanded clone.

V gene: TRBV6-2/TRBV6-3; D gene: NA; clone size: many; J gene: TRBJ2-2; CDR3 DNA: TGTGCCAGCAGCAACTATAACACCGGGGAGCTGTTTTTT; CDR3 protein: CASSNYNTGELFF
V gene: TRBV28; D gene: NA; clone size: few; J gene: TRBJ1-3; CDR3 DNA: TGTGCCAGCAGTTTAGGACAGTCTAACTCTGGAAACACCATATATTTT; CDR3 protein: CASSLGQSNSGNTIYF
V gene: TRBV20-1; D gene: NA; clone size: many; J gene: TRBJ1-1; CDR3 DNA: TGCAGTGCTACAGCCGTCAGGGGAACTGAAGCTTTCTTT; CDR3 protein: CSATAVRGTEAFF
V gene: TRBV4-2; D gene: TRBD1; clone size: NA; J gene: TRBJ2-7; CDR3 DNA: TGTGCCAGCAGCCAAGAGCGGACAGGAGTCTACGAGCAGTACTTC; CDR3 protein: CASSQERTGVYEQYF
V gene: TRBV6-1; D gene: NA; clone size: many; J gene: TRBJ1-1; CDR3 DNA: TGTGCCAGCAGTGAGCTCCAGGGAAACACTGAAGCTTTCTTT; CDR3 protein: CASSELQGNTEAFF
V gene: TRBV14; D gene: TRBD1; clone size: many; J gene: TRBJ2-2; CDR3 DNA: TGTGCCAGCAGCCGGCTGAGGACAGGGAAAACCGGGGAGCTGTTTTTT; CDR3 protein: CASSRLRTGKTGELFF
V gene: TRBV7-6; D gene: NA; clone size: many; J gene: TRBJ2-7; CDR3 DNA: TGTGCCAGCAGCTTAGCCAGCGACGAGCAGTACTTC; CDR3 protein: CASSLASDEQYF
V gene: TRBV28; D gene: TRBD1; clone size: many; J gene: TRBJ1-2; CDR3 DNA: TGTGCCAGCAGCCCGGGACAGATCAGTGCCTATGGCTACACCTTC; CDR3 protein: CASSPGQISAYGYTF
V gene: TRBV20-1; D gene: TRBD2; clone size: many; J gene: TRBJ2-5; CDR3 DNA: TGCAGTGCCGACCGGGAGGGGGAGACCCAGTACTTC; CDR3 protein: CSADREGETQYF
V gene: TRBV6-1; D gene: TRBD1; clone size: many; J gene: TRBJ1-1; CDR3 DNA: TGTGCCAGCAGCCTCAGGGGGCGCGGGGCTTTCTTT; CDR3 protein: CASSLRGRGAFF
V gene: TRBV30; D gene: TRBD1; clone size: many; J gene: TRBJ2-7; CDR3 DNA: TGTGCCTGGAACGGACAGGGGGCAAACTCCTACGAGCAGTACTTC; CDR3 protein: CAWNGQGANSYEQYF
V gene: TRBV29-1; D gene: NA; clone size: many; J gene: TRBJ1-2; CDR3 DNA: TGCAGCGGGGTTGGGGAGTATGGCTACACCTTC; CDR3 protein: CSGVGEYGYTF
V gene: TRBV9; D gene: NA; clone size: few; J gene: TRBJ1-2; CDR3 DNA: TGTGCCAGCAGCGTAGGAGACGAATCTAACTATGGCTACACCTTC; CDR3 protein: CASSVGDESNYGYTF
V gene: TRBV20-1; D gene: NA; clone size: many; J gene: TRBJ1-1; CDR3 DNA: TGCAGTGCTAGAACTCCAAACACTGAAGCTTTCTTT; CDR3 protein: CSARTPNTEAFF
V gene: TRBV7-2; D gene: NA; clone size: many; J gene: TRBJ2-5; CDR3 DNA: TGTGCCAGCAGCTTAAATAAGGGGGCGGGGGAGACCCAGTACTTC; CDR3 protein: CASSLNKGAGETQYF
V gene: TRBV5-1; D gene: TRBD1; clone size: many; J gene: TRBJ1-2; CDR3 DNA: TGCGCCAGCAGCTCTATGGACAGGGATGGCTACACCTTC; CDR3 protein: CASSSMDRDGYTF
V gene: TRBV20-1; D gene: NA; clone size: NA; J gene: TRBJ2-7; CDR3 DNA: TGCAGTGCTAGACCTGGGCAGGGCTACTCCTACGAGCAGTACTTC; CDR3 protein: CSARPGQGYSYEQYF
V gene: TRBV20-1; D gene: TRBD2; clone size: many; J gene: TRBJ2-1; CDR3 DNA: TGCAGTGCTAGGGAGATAGCGGGGGGCTATTACAATGAGCAGTTCTTC; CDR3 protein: CSAREIAGGYYNEQFF
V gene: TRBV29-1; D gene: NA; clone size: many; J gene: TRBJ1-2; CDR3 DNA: TGCAGCGTTGAAGATGTCGGCGGCTATGGCTACACCTTC; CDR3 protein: CSVEDVGGYGYTF
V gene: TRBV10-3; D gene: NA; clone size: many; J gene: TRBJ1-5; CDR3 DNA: TGTGCCATCAGTGCCCTCTCCCTAGGGGGCAATCAGCCCCAGCATTTT; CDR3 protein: CAISALSLGGNQPQHF
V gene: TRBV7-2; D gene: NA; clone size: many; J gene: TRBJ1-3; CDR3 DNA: TGTGCCAGCAGCTTGACAGTCTCTGGAAACACCATATATTTT; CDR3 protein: CASSLTVSGNTIYF
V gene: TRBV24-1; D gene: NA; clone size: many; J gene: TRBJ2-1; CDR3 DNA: TGTGCCACCAGTGAGTTTACAAATGAGCAGTTCTTC; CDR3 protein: CATSEFTNEQFF
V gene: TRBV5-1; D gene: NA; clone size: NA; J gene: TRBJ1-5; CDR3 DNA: TGCGCCAGCAGCTTGGATCGGGGGGCTGGACAGCCCCAGCATTTT; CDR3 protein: CASSLDRGAGQPQHF
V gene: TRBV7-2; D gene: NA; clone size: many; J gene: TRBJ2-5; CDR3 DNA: TGTGCCAGCAGCTCCGCCTACAACCAAGAGACCCAGTACTTC; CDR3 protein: CASSSAYNQETQYF
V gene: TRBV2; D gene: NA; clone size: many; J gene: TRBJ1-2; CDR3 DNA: TGTGCCAGCAGCCGGACAAGGGATGGTGGCTACACCTTC; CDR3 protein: CASSRTRDGGYTF
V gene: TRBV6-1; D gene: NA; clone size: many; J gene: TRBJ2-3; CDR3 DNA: TGTGCCAGCAGTCTCGCGGGTCGCACAGATACGCAGTATTTT; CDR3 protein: CASSLAGRTDTQYF
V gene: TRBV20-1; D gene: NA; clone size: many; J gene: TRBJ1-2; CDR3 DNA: TGCAGTGCTAGAAAGATGGCAGGGCATGGCTACACCTTC; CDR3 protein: CSARKMAGHGYTF
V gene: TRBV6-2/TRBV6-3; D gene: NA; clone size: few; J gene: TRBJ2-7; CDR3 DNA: TGTGCCAGCAGTCCCAACGGGGCCCAGCAGTACTTC; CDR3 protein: CASSPNGAQQYF
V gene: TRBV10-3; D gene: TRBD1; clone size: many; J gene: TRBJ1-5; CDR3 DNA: TGTGCCATCAGAGGGACAGGGAATCAGCCCCAGCATTTT; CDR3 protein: CAIRGTGNQPQHF
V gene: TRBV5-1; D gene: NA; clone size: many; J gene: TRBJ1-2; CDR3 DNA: TGCGCCAGCAGCTTGGATCCCAGGGCTGGCTACACCTTC; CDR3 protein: CASSLDPRAGYTF
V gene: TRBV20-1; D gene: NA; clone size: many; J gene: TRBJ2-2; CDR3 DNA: TGCAGTGCGGCTGCCGCGGGGCGCGGCACCGGGGAGCTGTTTTTT; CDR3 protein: CSAAAAGRGTGELFF
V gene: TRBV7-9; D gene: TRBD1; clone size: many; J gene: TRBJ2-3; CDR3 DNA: TGTGCCAGCAGCCCGGACAGGGGGGCAACCACAGATACGCAGTATTTT; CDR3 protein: CASSPDRGATTDTQYF
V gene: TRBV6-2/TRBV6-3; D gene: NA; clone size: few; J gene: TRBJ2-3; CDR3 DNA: TGTGCCAGCAGTTACGGGGCGGACAACACAGATACGCAGTATTTT; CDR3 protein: CASSYGADNTDTQYF
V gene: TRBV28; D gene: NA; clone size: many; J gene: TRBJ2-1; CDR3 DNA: TGTGCCAGCAGTTTATTCGCGGACAGAGTGAATGAGCAGTTCTTC; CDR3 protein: CASSLFADRVNEQFF